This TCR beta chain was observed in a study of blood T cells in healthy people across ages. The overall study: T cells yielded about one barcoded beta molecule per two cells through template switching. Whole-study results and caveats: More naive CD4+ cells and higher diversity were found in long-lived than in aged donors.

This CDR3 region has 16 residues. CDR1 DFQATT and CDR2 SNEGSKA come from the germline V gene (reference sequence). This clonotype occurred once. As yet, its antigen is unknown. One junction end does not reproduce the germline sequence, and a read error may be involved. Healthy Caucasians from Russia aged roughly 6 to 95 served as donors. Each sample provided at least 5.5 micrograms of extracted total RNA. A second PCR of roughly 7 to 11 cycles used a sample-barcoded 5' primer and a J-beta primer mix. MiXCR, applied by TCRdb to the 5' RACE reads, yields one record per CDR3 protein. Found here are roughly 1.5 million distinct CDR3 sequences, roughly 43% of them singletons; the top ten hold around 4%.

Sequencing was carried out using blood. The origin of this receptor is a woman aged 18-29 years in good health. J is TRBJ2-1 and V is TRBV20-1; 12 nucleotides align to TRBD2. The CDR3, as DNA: TGCAGTGGGACTAGCGGGGCCTCTTACTCCAACAATGAGCAGTTCTTC. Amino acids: CSGTSGASYSNNEQFF.